These T cell receptor beta chains were read from a single sample in a study of read filtering for tumor transcriptome and immune sequencing. TCRdb redid the calling of the reads with MiXCR, one entry per CDR3 protein. This table holds 60,000 to 80,000 distinct CDR3 sequences, over 11% found once. The specimen sequenced was a population of CD138-negative cells sorted from bone marrow. These TCRs come from a donor over 35 with multiple myeloma. The CDR3 runs from the conserved cysteine through the conserved F or W. A D gene is named only where the DNA matches it firmly. The size of a clone is reported for some rows only, either as once, few or many, or as a class for expanded clones.

J,V,size,D,DNA,CDR3
TRBJ2-3,TRBV2,many,.,TGTGCCAGCAGTGAGTCGGGCACAGATACGCAGTATTTT,CASSESGTDTQYF
TRBJ2-2,TRBV9,many,TRBD2,TGTGCCAGCAGCGGCCCTAGCGGGCGCGCGAACACCGGGGAGCTGTTTTTT,CASSGPSGRANTGELFF
TRBJ2-1,TRBV2,many,.,TGTGCCAGCATCACGTCCGGCCTTGACAATGAGCAGTTCTTC,CASITSGLDNEQFF
TRBJ2-1,TRBV27,many,TRBD1,TGTGCCAGCAGTTTATCTGACAGGGGGGGCAACAATGAGCAGTTCTTC,CASSLSDRGGNNEQFF
TRBJ2-1,TRBV5-1,many,.,TGCGCCAGCAGCTTGGCCCCAACGGAGCAGTTCTTC,CASSLAPTEQFF
TRBJ1-1,TRBV29-1,many,.,TGCAGCGTTGTCGTCGGTGACACTGAAGCTCTCTTT,CSVVVGDTEALF
TRBJ2-7,TRBV9,many,TRBD1,TGTGCCAGCAGCGCGCTCCCGGACAGGTCCTACGAGCAGTACTTC,CASSALPDRSYEQYF
TRBJ2-1,TRBV14,many,TRBD1,TGTGCCAGCAGCTTCCTGGACAGGGACTACAATGAGCAGTTCTTC,CASSFLDRDYNEQFF
TRBJ2-6,TRBV19,.,.,TGTGCCAGTAGCGTCGGGGGTTCTGGGGCCAACGTCCTGACTTTC,CASSVGGSGANVLTF
TRBJ2-1,TRBV24-1,.,TRBD2,TGTGCCACCAGTGATTTGGGAAGAGGACTAGATCGCAATGAGCAGTTCTTC,CATSDLGRGLDRNEQFF
TRBJ2-3,TRBV29-1,.,.,TGCAGCGGAGGAGGAGGGGGCACAGATACGCAGTATTTT,CSGGGGGTDTQYF
TRBJ2-5,TRBV19,many,TRBD2,TGTGCCAGTAGTATCCCCCCCGGGGGAGGGCTAGAGACCCAGTACTTC,CASSIPPGGGLETQYF
TRBJ1-1,TRBV29-1,many,.,TGCAGCGTCCTCAGGGGAGGTGTCACCGAAGCTTTCTTT,CSVLRGGVTEAFF
TRBJ2-1,TRBV12-3/TRBV12-4,many,.,TGTGCCAGCAGTCCCACGGGACAATACAATGAGCAGTTCTTC,CASSPTGQYNEQFF
TRBJ2-5,TRBV6-2/TRBV6-3,.,TRBD2,TGTGCCAGCAGCCTAGCGGGAGTGGGAGAGACCCAGTACTTC,CASSLAGVGETQYF
TRBJ2-1,TRBV11-2,few,.,TGTGCCAGCAGCTTAGAATTTCGGGCTAGCGTATACAATGAGCAGTTCTTC,CASSLEFRASVYNEQFF
TRBJ2-2,TRBV29-1,many,.,TGCAGCGTGACCGGGACCCACACCGGGGAGCTGTTTTTT,CSVTGTHTGELFF
TRBJ2-7,TRBV10-3,many,.,TGTGCCATCTCGGACAGCGGGACCCATTACGAGCAGTACTTC,CAISDSGTHYEQYF
TRBJ2-5,TRBV2,.,.,TGTGCCAGCAGTGAAGTAGGCGGGGTTTTGTCCCAAGAGACCCGGTACTTC,CASSEVGGVLSQETRYF
TRBJ2-4,TRBV7-3,few,.,TGTGCCAGCAGCTTAAACCCGGGAAGATTAAACATTCAGTACTTC,CASSLNPGRLNIQYF
TRBJ1-1,TRBV29-1,many,.,TGCAGCGGGCACAGGGAGAACACTGAAGCTTTCTTT,CSGHRENTEAFF
TRBJ2-5,TRBV11-2,.,.,TGTGCCAGCAGCTTAGGGGACGGATTTCGCCAAGAGACCCAGTACTTC,CASSLGDGFRQETQYF
TRBJ2-6,TRBV29-1,few,.,TGCAGCGTTGAAGGGTACAGGGAAGACTCTGGGGCCAACGTCCTGACTTTC,CSVEGYREDSGANVLTF
TRBJ1-1,TRBV5-1,many,.,TGCGCCAGCAGCACTCTACGGGGGTCGAACACTGAAGCTTTCTTT,CASSTLRGSNTEAFF
TRBJ1-6,TRBV20-1,many,.,TGCAGTGCTAGGGGGTTCGAGGGGCGGAATTCACCCCTCCACTTT,CSARGFEGRNSPLHF
TRBJ2-1,TRBV20-1,many,TRBD1,TGCAGTGCTAGGGGGGCACAGGGGTACAATGAGCAGTTCTTC,CSARGAQGYNEQFF
TRBJ2-2,TRBV4-3,many,.,TGCGCCAGCAGCCAAGATCGGGTAGGAGAGAACACCGGGGAGCTGTTTTTT,CASSQDRVGENTGELFF
TRBJ2-7,TRBV24-1,many,.,TGTGCCACCAGTGTTCCCGGATCCTACGAGCAGTACTTC,CATSVPGSYEQYF
TRBJ2-1,TRBV12-3/TRBV12-4,many,.,TGTGCCAGCAGTTTACGAACCCCCGCACGGAGCACGGTACTCTTC,CASSLRTPARSTVLF
TRBJ1-2,TRBV4-2,many,TRBD1,TGTGCCAGCAGCCAAGAGACGACAGGGGATTATGGCTACACCTTC,CASSQETTGDYGYTF
TRBJ2-1,TRBV18,few,.,TGTGCCAGCTCAAGGGCCTCAGGGGCCGGGACCCACAATGAGCAGTTCTTC,CASSRASGAGTHNEQFF
TRBJ2-4,TRBV29-1,many,.,TGCAGCGTTGTGGGGGGGCTGGAAAACATTCAGTACTTC,CSVVGGLENIQYF
TRBJ2-3,TRBV12-3/TRBV12-4,.,TRBD2,TGTGCCAGCAGTCCCGACAGGGGGATAGGACTAGCGGGAGGGCCAGATACGCAGTATTTT,CASSPDRGIGLAGGPDTQYF
TRBJ2-7,TRBV4-1,many,.,TGCGCCAGCAGCCAGAAGGAGAGCTCCTACGAGCAGTACTTC,CASSQKESSYEQYF
TRBJ2-1,TRBV20-1,many,TRBD2,TGCAGTGCTCGACTAGCGGGAACCAAGATCCAAAACAATGAGCAGTTCTTC,CSARLAGTKIQNNEQFF
TRBJ2-6,TRBV24-1,many,.,TGTGCCACCAGTGACTCTGGGGCCAACGTCCTGACTTTC,CATSDSGANVLTF
TRBJ2-1,TRBV7-3,many,.,TGTGCCAGCAGCTTGGGACTGTACAATGAGCAGTTCTTC,CASSLGLYNEQFF
TRBJ2-7,TRBV7-9,many,.,TGTGCCAGCAGCTTAGGGTTTCAGGGCTACGAGCAGTACTTC,CASSLGFQGYEQYF
TRBJ1-2,TRBV29-1,many,.,TGCAGCGTTGAAGGGGGGCTCGGCTATGGCTACACCTTC,CSVEGGLGYGYTF
TRBJ2-2,TRBV29-1,many,.,TGCAGCGCAGGGACGCCCCCCTCCGGGGAGCTGTTTTTT,CSAGTPPSGELFF
TRBJ2-1,TRBV20-1,few,.,TGCAGTGCTAGAGATTTTAGCTCCGCTAGCAACAATGAGCAGTTCTTC,CSARDFSSASNNEQFF
TRBJ2-1,TRBV19,few,TRBD2,TGTGCCAGTAGTATTCGTCCTAGCGGGGGCAACCTGATAAACAATGAGCAGTTCTTC,CASSIRPSGGNLINNEQFF
TRBJ2-7,TRBV5-6,medium-sized,.,TGTGCCAGCAGCCCCGGACCGGGCACAGTGGAGCAGTACTTC,CASSPGPGTVEQYF
TRBJ2-1,TRBV12-3/TRBV12-4,many,.,TGTGCCAGCAGTTTTTGGCGGGCAAGCTCCTACAATGAGCAGTTCTTC,CASSFWRASSYNEQFF
TRBJ2-3,TRBV20-1,few,.,TGCAGTGCTAGTCACCGGGAGCGAACAGATACGCAGTATTTT,CSASHRERTDTQYF
TRBJ2-7,TRBV6-2/TRBV6-3,few,.,TGTGACAGCAGTCAACAGGGTTACGAGCAGTACTTC,CDSSQQGYEQYF
TRBJ1-6,TRBV7-9,many,.,TGTGCCAGCAGCTTACGGGTGGGCTCACCCCTCCACTTT,CASSLRVGSPLHF
TRBJ1-2,TRBV5-1,many,TRBD1,TGCGCCAGCAGCATGCCGGGACAGAAGGTGAATGGCTACACCTTC,CASSMPGQKVNGYTF